The 2 T cell receptor beta chains in this list originate from one sample, sequenced in a study of cytomegalovirus exposure and HLA in healthy donors. Profiling relied on immunoSEQ multiplex PCR, and the TCRdb table lists in-frame clones only, not all of them. The profile covers around 240,000 clones, with roughly 89% appearing a single time and more than 0.35% taken by the ten largest. The sequenced material came from PBMCs. These receptors all come from a woman younger than 30 in good health and CMV-seronegative.

This clone has just one count. The chain employs TRBV27 and TRBJ2-3, with 10 bases that match TRBD1. The CDR3 runs to 15 residues. Trimming took 6 bases from V and 4 from J; bases not matched to a gene: 7. Germline V gene data show CDR1 as MNHEY and CDR2 as SMNVEV (reference sequence). This CDR3 is CASSQPGQGADTQYF. For the CDR3, the DNA is TGTGCCAGCAGCCAACCCGGACAGGGGGCAGATACGCAGTATTTT.

The chain combines TRBV18 with TRBJ2-7; 11 nucleotides align to TRBD1. The CDR3 runs 16 residues. CDR1 is KGHSH and CDR2 is LQKENI in the germline V gene. J was trimmed by 2 bases and V by 2 bases; bases with no gene match: 5. This chain's CDR3 is CASSPKGDRGAYEQYV. CDR3 coding DNA: TGTGCCAGCTCACCAAAGGGGGACAGGGGGGCCTACGAGCAGTACGTC.